Below, 9 T cell receptor beta chains from the same sample are listed, as sequenced in a study of blood T cell repertoires in COVID-19. Data came from immunoSEQ multiplex PCR; TCRdb stores just in-frame clones and leaves some out. The sample holds 65,000 to 90,000 clones, approximately 89% seen once. Sequenced input: peripheral blood. These receptors originate from a human donor in a cohort sampled during active COVID-19.

The rearrangement links TRBV5-6 to TRBJ2-5, with 11 bases matching TRBD1. V was clipped by 3 bases and J by 7 bases; unmatched bases: 2. The CDR3 totals 13 residues. The germline V gene encodes CDR1 SGHDT and CDR2 YYEEEE. The CDR3: CASSSGQGGTQYF. In DNA form, the CDR3 reads TGTGCCAGCAGCTCGGGACAGGGGGGGACCCAGTACTTC.

The chain couples TRBV11-2 to TRBJ2-4; no firm D call. The length of the CDR3 is 13 residues. Germline values: CDR1 SGHAT, CDR2 FQNNGV. Trimming removed 5 bases from V and 8 bases from J, with 13 bases in between. The CDR3 DNA follows: TGTGCCAGCAGCGCCACCTTATCGGACATTCAGTACTTC. It specifies CASSATLSDIQYF.

This sequence joins TRBV5-1 and TRBJ1-1, with D uncertain. The CDR3 is made up of 13 amino acids. Germline V gene sequence: CDR1 SGHRS, CDR2 YFSETQ. V lost 0 bases and J 5 bases, leaving 8 bases between the germline ends. Written as DNA, the CDR3 is TGCGCCAGCAGCTTGGCCGGTTGGACTGAAGCTTTCTTT. Residues: CASSLAGWTEAFF.

V gene TRBV28 combines with J gene TRBJ1-2; no clear D gene. Germline loops: CDR1 MDHEN, CDR2 SYDVKM. The ends were cut back, 4 bases at V and 2 bases at J, with 5 bases in the middle. This CDR3 comprises 12 residues. The CDR3 coding sequence is TGTGCCAGCAGTTCACAGAACTATGGCTACACCTTC. Translation: CASSSQNYGYTF.

This clone was detected once. CDR3 bases: TGTGCCAGCAGCTTATTAGGGAGGGACACCGGGGAGCTGTTTTTT. Protein: CASSLLGRDTGELFF. The chain has TRBV7-2 and TRBJ2-2, with 7 nucleotides matching TRBD2. CDR3 length: 15 amino acids. Germline CDR1 and CDR2: SGHTA and FQGNSA. Germline trimming cut 2 bases from V and 3 bases from J; bases unmatched to any gene: 3.

This clone was recorded only once. The genes are TRBV5-4 and TRBJ1-2; no definite D call. The V gene lost 0 bases and the J gene lost 0 bases, with 9 bases spanning the gap. The CDR3 spans 15 residues. Germline V gene lookup returns CDR1 SGHNT and CDR2 YYREEE (reference sequence). The CDR3 sequence is CASSLVTGSNYGYTF. The CDR3 nucleotides are TGTGCCAGCAGCTTGGTTACGGGGTCTAACTATGGCTACACCTTC. Full variable domain (remainder filled in from reference TRBV5-4 and TRBJ1-2): ETGVTQSPTHLIKTRGQQVTLRCSSQSGHNTVSWYQQALGQGPQFIFQYYREEENGRGNFPPRFSGLQFPNYSSELNVNALELDDSALYLCASSLVTGSNYGYTFGSGTRLTVV.

To note about this clone: Other DNA sequences of this sample code for an identical CDR3. The chain employs TRBV7-2 and TRBJ2-7; D is perhaps TRBD1 (5 bases). The ends were cut back, 3 bases at V and 0 bases at J, with 9 bases in the middle. This CDR3 region has 14 residues. Per the germline V gene, CDR1 is SGHTA and CDR2 is FQGNSA. CDR3 loop: CASSLGPGSYEQYF. In nucleotides, the CDR3 is TGTGCCAGCAGCTTGGGGCCAGGCTCCTACGAGCAGTACTTC.

The rearrangement joins TRBV7-3 to TRBJ1-1, with D possibly TRBD1 on 5 matching bases. CDR1 and CDR2 (germline): SGHTA, FQGTGA. V dropped 1 base and J dropped 11 bases, with 17 bases sitting between them. The CDR3 is 14 residues long. The CDR3 nucleotides are TGTGCCAGCAGCTTAAGGGAGGGGACTTCTAGGGCTTTCTTT. Its protein product is CASSLREGTSRAFF.

This clone showed up just once. V and J are TRBV5-1 and TRBJ2-1; 7 bases line up with TRBD1. CDR3 size: 15 residues. Trimming cost V 4 bases and J 0 bases; bases outside gene matches: 4. The germline V gene encodes CDR1 SGHRS and CDR2 YFSETQ. This chain's CDR3 is CASSHNRGSYNEQFF. CDR3 nucleotide sequence: TGCGCCAGCAGCCATAACAGGGGCTCCTACAATGAGCAGTTCTTC.